The 21 T cell receptor beta chains below were found in one sample sequenced in a study of CD8+ T cells in alopecia areata. Isolated RNA was reverse transcribed into cDNA used as the sequencing template. Method: immunoSEQ multiplex PCR; TCRdb's copy keeps in-frame clones and lacks some. The sample includes approximately 210,000 clones, 60% seen only once; the top ten take about 3%. Indicated treatment: oral pan-JAK inhibitor, 5-10 mg twice daily. This material consisted of CD4+ T cells sorted from blood, taken at week 4, from a patient treated with tofacitinib. These receptors all stem from a human donor with alopecia areata.

The rearrangement uses TRBV7-9 and TRBJ2-7, with 12 bases matching TRBD2. With V trimmed by 3 bases and J by 3 bases, 3 bases remained unmatched. Germline lookup yields CDR1 SEHNR and CDR2 FQNEAQ (reference sequence). CDR3 length: 15 residues. As DNA, the CDR3 is TGTGCCAGCAGCTTCCTAGCGGGGGGGCTCTACGAGCAGTACTTC. Translation: CASSFLAGGLYEQYF. Full variable domain (outside the CDR3, taken from reference TRBV7-9 and TRBJ2-7): DTGVSQNPRHKITKRGQNVTFRCDPISEHNRLYWYRQTLGQGPEFLTYFQNEAQLEKSRLLSDRFSAERPKGSFSTLEIQRTEQGDSAMYLCASSFLAGGLYEQYFGPGTRLTVT.

The rearrangement joins TRBV30 to TRBJ2-1; the match to TRBD2 covers 7 bases. The J segment lost 6 bases and the V segment lost 8 bases, leaving 4 bases of the junction unmatched. The CDR3 loop spans 11 amino acids. Germline V gene data show CDR1 as GTSNPN and CDR2 as SVGIG (reference sequence). CDR3 loop: CAGGVRNEQFF. Here the CDR3 DNA reads TGTGCCGGGGGGGTGCGCAATGAGCAGTTCTTC.

This clone was detected only a few times. The J gene is TRBJ2-7, the V gene TRBV5-1, with 10 positions matching TRBD1. V dropped 4 bases and J dropped 2; count of bases not matched to a gene: 9. This CDR3 is built from 16 residues. Germline lookup yields CDR1 SGHRS and CDR2 YFSETQ. This CDR3 reads CASSNLVGTGAYEQYF. The DNA of the CDR3 is TGCGCCAGCAGCAATCTGGTGGGGACAGGGGCCTACGAGCAGTACTTC.

The chain couples TRBV30 to TRBJ1-6; D is possibly TRBD1 (6 bases). Trimming removed 3 bases at V and 8 bases at J, with 11 bases between. This CDR3 is built from 13 residues. CDR1 and CDR2 (germline): GTSNPN, SVGIG (reference sequence). CDR3 protein: CAWSREGDSPLHF. The DNA of the CDR3 is TGTGCCTGGAGCCGGGAGGGGGATTCACCCCTCCACTTT.

This chain joins TRBV27 and TRBJ1-5; 7 nucleotides align to TRBD1. CDR1 is MNHEY, CDR2 SMNVEV, per germline (reference sequence). The CDR3 consists of 17 residues. V was pared by 5 bases and J by 2 bases, with 12 bases of the junction left unmatched. For the CDR3, the DNA is TGTGCCAGCAGTCGCCAATTCGACAGGGCGGGCAATCAGCCCCAGCATTTT. As protein: CASSRQFDRAGNQPQHF.

The V call is TRBV9, the J call TRBJ1-2; D is uncertain. There are 14 residues in the CDR3. Germline V gene lookup returns CDR1 SGDLS and CDR2 YYNGEE. Trimming removed 0 bases at V and 3 bases at J, with 9 bases between. The DNA of the CDR3 is TGTGCCAGCAGCGTAGCTCAGGCGGACTATGGCTACACCTTC. It is translated as CASSVAQADYGYTF.

V gene TRBV10-3 combines with J gene TRBJ2-7; TRBD1 aligns across 9 bases. V gave up 2 bases and J gave up 1 base; unmatched junction bases: 6. The CDR3 extends over 16 amino acids. The V gene's germline CDR1 is ENHRY and CDR2 SYGVKD. For the CDR3, the DNA is TGTGCCATCAGTGAGCCCGGGACAGGGTTATCCTACGAGCAGTACTTC. This encodes CAISEPGTGLSYEQYF.

V gene TRBV30 combines with J gene TRBJ2-1; no firm D call. V lost 0 bases to trimming and J lost 1 base, with 4 bases between them. Germline-derived CDR1 and CDR2 are GTSNPN and SVGIG (reference sequence). The CDR3 is made up of 13 amino acids. The CDR3 here is CAWSVRSYNEQFF. The CDR3, as DNA: TGTGCCTGGAGTGTACGGTCCTACAATGAGCAGTTCTTC.

The V call is TRBV9, the J call TRBJ2-7; 8 positions agree with TRBD2. Germline lookup yields CDR1 SGDLS and CDR2 YYNGEE. This CDR3 has 15 amino acids. Losses at the gene ends were 4 bases for V and 2 bases for J; bases not matched to a gene: 8. This chain's CDR3 is CASSSEQRGPYEQYF. CDR3 DNA: TGTGCCAGCAGCTCCGAGCAGCGGGGGCCCTACGAGCAGTACTTC.

The chain uses TRBV6-5 and TRBJ1-6; D may be TRBD1 (6 bases). The CDR3 extends over 15 amino acids. Germline V gene data show CDR1 as MNHEY and CDR2 as SVGAGI. With 5 bases removed from V and 9 bases from J, the gap between germline ends came to 17 bases. CDR3 amino acids: CASSPGTPEGSPLHF. The CDR3, as DNA: TGTGCCAGCAGTCCCGGGACACCCGAGGGTTCACCCCTCCACTTT.

The chain links TRBV6-5 to TRBJ2-2, with TRBD1 identical over 7 bases. Germline CDR1 reads MNHEY; CDR2 reads SVGAGI. The CDR3 is 14 residues long. Trimming at V came to 6 bases and at J to 3 bases, leaving 4 bases not matched to a gene. In nucleotides, the CDR3 is TGTGCCAGCAGCGAACAGGGGTACACCGGGGAGCTGTTTTTT. Its protein is CASSEQGYTGELFF.

This clone was observed a few times. This chain joins TRBV29-1 and TRBJ2-7; D is possibly TRBD2 (6 bases). Trimming cost V 6 bases and J 2 bases, with 14 bases left between them. CDR1 is SQVTM and CDR2 is ANQGSEA in the germline V gene. There are 13 residues in the CDR3. The CDR3 region has the DNA TGCAGCGTCGCAGTACCGGGAGCCTACGAGCAGTACTTC. Its protein is CSVAVPGAYEQYF.

The gene calls are TRBV5-4 and TRBJ1-1, with D maybe TRBD1 (5 bases). Trimming left V 2 bases short and J 11 bases short, with 10 bases between. The CDR3 extends over 11 amino acids. Germline assignment: CDR1 SGHNT and CDR2 YYREEE (reference sequence). DNA for the CDR3: TGTGCCAGCAGCTTTGGAGGGGAGGCTTTCTTT. Translated: CASSFGGEAFF.

This clone was counted a few times. This rearrangement joins TRBV23-1 to TRBJ1-6, with 7 bases identical to TRBD1. TRBV23-1 is known as an ORF, though its function is uncertain. Trimming took 4 bases from V and 4 from J; bases not matched to a gene: 10. The CDR3 spans 17 residues. Here the CDR3 DNA reads TGCGCCAGCAGTCCTAGACAGGGTTGGCGATATAATTCACCCCTCCACTTT. This translates into CASSPRQGWRYNSPLHF.

A remark on this clone: Other DNA sequences of this sample code for an identical CDR3. The V gene is TRBV29-1, the J gene TRBJ2-3; unclear D gene. V was shortened by 0 bases and J by 1 base, with 5 bases between the two germline ends. The germline CDR1 and CDR2 sequences are SQVTM and ANQGSEA. This CDR3 spans 13 amino acids. The CDR3 bases are TGCAGCGTTGAAGAAAGTGGCACAGATACGCAGTATTTT. It codes for CSVEESGTDTQYF.

This chain uses TRBV30 with TRBJ1-5; the match to TRBD1 covers 9 bases. The CDR3 contains 14 residues. The germline V gene has CDR1 GTSNPN and CDR2 SVGIG (reference sequence). V lost 0 bases and J lost 7; bases outside the gene matches: 4. In DNA, the CDR3 is TGTGCCTGGAGTGTATCAACAGGGGGCCAGCCCCAGCATTTT. This sequence encodes CAWSVSTGGQPQHF.

V usage is TRBV25-1 and J usage is TRBJ2-5, with D perhaps matching TRBD2 (5 bases). The germline V and J ends were trimmed by 1 base and 5 bases, with 17 bases remaining between them. This CDR3 is built from 16 residues. CDR1 MGHDK and CDR2 SYGVNS come from the germline V gene. CDR3 amino acids: CASSESPSSGLETQYF. In DNA form, the CDR3 reads TGTGCCAGCAGTGAATCCCCCTCTTCGGGGTTGGAGACCCAGTACTTC.

This clone appeared once. The rearrangement uses TRBV7-2 and TRBJ2-3; D unclear. The V gene lost 2 bases and the J gene lost 10 bases, with 7 bases spanning the gap. CDR1 and CDR2 from the germline V gene are SGHTA and FQGNSA. The CDR3 covers 11 residues. CDR3 sequence reads: CASSLMTAQYF. The CDR3 DNA reads as TGTGCCAGCAGCTTAATGACGGCGCAGTATTTT. The variable domain in full, with the rest retrieved from reference TRBV7-2 and TRBJ2-3, is GAGVSQSPSNKVTEKGKDVELRCDPISGHTALYWYRQSLGQGLEFLIYFQGNSAPDKSGLPSDRFSAERTGGSVSTLTIQRTQQEDSAVYLCASSLMTAQYFGPGTRLTVL.

This clone was observed many times. The V gene is TRBV11-2, the J gene TRBJ2-4, with D possibly matching TRBD1 (6 bases). Germline loops: CDR1 SGHAT, CDR2 FQNNGV. The germline V and J ends were trimmed by 2 bases and 1 base, with 12 bases remaining between them. The CDR3 runs to 16 residues. In DNA, the CDR3 is TGTGCCAGCAGCTTAAGGGGGAAGGAGGCCAAAAACATTCAGTACTTC. Translation gives CASSLRGKEAKNIQYF. Supplemented by reference TRBV11-2 and TRBJ2-4, the full variable domain reads EAGVAQSPRYKIIEKRQSVAFWCNPISGHATLYWYQQILGQGPKLLIQFQNNGVVDDSQLPKDRFSAERLKGVDSTLKIQPAKLEDSAVYLCASSLRGKEAKNIQYFGAGTRLSVL.

The chain employs TRBV4-3 and TRBJ2-5; D is tentatively TRBD1 or TRBD2 (5 bases each). V was trimmed by 0 bases and J by 4 bases, leaving 18 bases between them. Germline CDR1 and CDR2: LGHNA and YSLEER. CDR3 size: 17 residues. The CDR3 region has the DNA TGCGCCAGCAGCCAAGACTCCGGGACCGCTCGGGGAGAGACCCAGTACTTC. Its protein is CASSQDSGTARGETQYF.

The rearrangement links TRBV27 to TRBJ1-2, with a weak D call TRBD1 (6 bases). Germline values: CDR1 MNHEY, CDR2 SMNVEV (reference sequence). The CDR3 runs 16 residues. V dropped 7 bases and J dropped 3 bases, with 21 bases sitting between them. Written as DNA, the CDR3 is TGTGCCAGCAAGGTTACCCCTAGCAGGGGAGACTATGGCTACACCTTC. This encodes CASKVTPSRGDYGYTF.